This T cell receptor (beta chain) was identified during a study of Ad26.COV2.S vaccination and SARS-CoV-2 variants. At the level of the study: As a participant in COV1001, the donor was in the Ad26.COV2.S trial arm.

V dropped 2 bases and J dropped 4 bases, with 9 bases sitting between them. The CDR3 sequence is 13 residues long. CDR1 and CDR2 from the germline V gene are SGHRS and YFSETQ. The treatment is: some 19 received Ad26.COV2.S at low or high dose, single or two shots; about 5 received placebo; per-sample allocation not given. Sampling was performed 63 days after the first vaccine or placebo injection. Clones were read by immunoSEQ multiplex PCR, and TCRdb kept only the in-frame ones, dropping some. This table holds about 680,000 clones, roughly 90% found once. The input for sequencing was peripheral blood, taken in a trial of Ad26.COV2.S vaccine versus placebo. The chain employs TRBV5-1 and TRBJ1-2, with D maybe TRBD1 (5 bases). This TCR came from a person between 18 and 65 years old who received the Ad26.COV2.S COVID-19 vaccine or a placebo. The CDR3 loop is CASSLTGPYGYTF. The CDR3 region has the DNA TGCGCCAGCAGCTTAACGGGGCCCTATGGCTACACCTTC.